The 3 T cell receptor beta chains reported below all come from one sample, sequenced in a study of long-term antiretroviral therapy in people with HIV. Version v3.0 of the immunoSEQ assay ran at survey level. The table came from immunoSEQ multiplex PCR; TCRdb's copy has only in-frame clones and leaves some out. The sample consists of tens of thousands of clones, around nine tenths of them appearing once. The sample in question was unsorted PBMCs, obtained 0.6 years after starting antiretroviral therapy. The receptors come from a man aged 60-69 years with HIV.

This rearrangement joins TRBV6-6 to TRBJ1-5, with D unclear. The CDR3 loop spans 15 amino acids. CDR1 is MNHNY, CDR2 SVGAGI, per germline (reference sequence). V was cut by 4 bases and J by 4 bases, with 14 bases left in between. Here the CDR3 reads CASSSYTADNQPQHF. CDR3 bases: TGTGCCAGCAGTTCCTACACCGCCGATAATCAGCCCCAGCATTTT.

This rearrangement joins TRBV30 to TRBJ1-4; perhaps TRBD1 as D (6 bases). The CDR3 loop spans 15 amino acids. V lost 2 bases and J 8 bases, leaving 18 bases between the germline ends. Germline CDR1 is GTSNPN and CDR2 is SVGIG (reference sequence). The CDR3 protein is CAWSITRDTTEKLFF. DNA of the CDR3: TGTGCCTGGAGTATTACCCGGGACACTACCGAAAAACTGTTTTTT.

The chain joins TRBV15 to TRBJ2-1; D is unresolved. The CDR3 is 18 residues long. V was pared by 5 bases and J by 0 bases, with 20 bases between. Germline V gives CDR1 LNHNV, CDR2 YYDKDF (reference sequence). The CDR3 sequence is CATSASLGFVSSYNEQFF. The CDR3 region has the DNA TGTGCCACCAGCGCGAGTCTCGGGTTTGTTAGCTCCTACAATGAGCAGTTCTTC.